A single sample gave rise to the 21 T cell receptor beta chains below, sequenced in a study of CD8 T cells in ankylosing spondylitis (dated by TCRdb to 2016 to 2017). The method behind the library was 5' RACE. The instrument was an Illumina HiSeq 2500. TCRdb cleaned the public reads at Q25 with fastp, built clones with MiXCR and kept in-frame beta chains. Rows with a matching CDR3 protein are joined into one entry that keeps the most common DNA and genes. In this sample the table shows 150,000 to 200,000 distinct CDR3 sequences, about 20% of which occur a single time. More than 3.5% of the sample comes from the top ten. The source material was blood, either unsorted or a sorted T cell fraction (not recorded which). All receptors derive from a male donor between 10 and 30 years old with ankylosing spondylitis or in good health (not recorded which). Donor details come from another sample of the same person, matched by shared clones.

This clonotype was seen ten or more times. J is TRBJ2-7 and V is TRBV7-9; D is perhaps TRBD2 (5 bases). Deletions cut 5 bases from V and 3 bases from J, with 11 bases between. CDR1 is SEHNR, CDR2 FQNEAQ, per germline (reference sequence). CDR3 length: 13 residues. The CDR3 DNA follows: TGTGCCAGCAGCGTCAGGACTGTCTACGAGCAGTACTTC. Protein product: CASSVRTVYEQYF.

This clonotype was seen many times. V and J are TRBV27 and TRBJ1-6; no definite D call. The CDR3 loop spans 13 amino acids. Trimming took 3 bases from V and 9 from J, leaving 9 bases between them. Germline CDR1 and CDR2: MNHEY and SMNVEV (reference sequence). DNA for the CDR3: TGTGCCAGCAGTTTTGAGGGCGCTTCACCCCTCCACTTT. The encoded protein is CASSFEGASPLHF.

The J gene is TRBJ1-5, the V gene TRBV3-1; D is unclear. The CDR3 is 13 residues long. CDR1 is LGHDT, CDR2 YNNKEL, per germline (reference sequence). V was shortened by 5 bases and J by 6 bases, with 11 bases between the two germline ends. The CDR3 protein is CASSYNSAQPQHF. CDR3 bases: TGTGCCAGCAGCTATAACTCCGCTCAGCCCCAGCATTTT.

This clonotype was counted ten times or more. The chain recombines TRBV6-5 with TRBJ2-3; D is unresolved. Germline assignment: CDR1 MNHEY and CDR2 SVGAGI. The germline V and J ends were trimmed by 6 bases and 10 bases, with 11 bases remaining between them. CDR3 length: 11 amino acids. CDR3 DNA: TGTGCCAGCAGGCTGGGTGAAGCGCAGTATTTT. Protein: CASRLGEAQYF.

This clonotype was counted many times. This rearrangement joins TRBV14 to TRBJ1-1; D not resolved. With 1 base removed from V and 1 base from J, the gap between germline ends came to 4 bases. Germline V gene data show CDR1 as SGHDN and CDR2 as FVKESK. The CDR3 runs 13 residues. CDR3 sequence reads: CASSQVRNTEAFF. The CDR3 region has the DNA TGTGCCAGCAGCCAAGTGAGGAACACTGAAGCTTTCTTT.

This clonotype occurred many times. The V and J genes are TRBV20-1 and TRBJ2-7; 10 bases map to TRBD2. The CDR3 length is 13 residues. V lost 6 bases to trimming and J lost 3 bases; unmatched junction nucleotides: 5. Germline V lookup: CDR1 DFQATT, CDR2 SNEGSKA (reference sequence). CDR3 nucleotide sequence: TGCAGTGCAAGGACTAGCGGAAACTACGAGCAGTACTTC. Its translation is CSARTSGNYEQYF.

This clonotype has a count of ten or more. This chain uses TRBV12-3 or TRBV12-4 with TRBJ2-5; D may be TRBD1 (6 bases). The V and J ends lost 1 base and 7 bases respectively, with 16 bases between them. The CDR3 sequence is 15 residues long. CDR3 loop: CASSLGLGAPGTQYF. The CDR3 DNA reads as TGTGCCAGCAGTTTAGGGCTGGGGGCCCCAGGGACCCAGTACTTC.

This clonotype was observed many times. V gene TRBV11-2 combines with J gene TRBJ1-4; D remains unclear. Deletions cut 1 base from V and 6 bases from J, with 18 bases between. Germline CDR1 SGHAT, CDR2 FQNNGV. This CDR3 spans 17 amino acids. DNA of the CDR3: TGTGCCAGCAGCTTAGTTCTGATGGCAGGAGTATATGAAAAACTGTTTTTT. Protein: CASSLVLMAGVYEKLFF.

The chain uses TRBV4-1 and TRBJ1-5; D ambiguous. Germline V gene lookup returns CDR1 MGHRA and CDR2 YSYEKL. V was pared by 4 bases and J by 1 base, with 8 bases between. This CDR3 contains 14 residues. The CDR3 DNA is TGCGCCAGCAGCCCTCTGGGGAGCAATCAGCCCCAGCATTTT. This codes for CASSPLGSNQPQHF.

This clonotype was observed a single time. V is TRBV20-1 and J is TRBJ2-2; no definite D call. The CDR3 consists of 11 residues. V was pared by 4 bases and J by 6 bases, with 6 bases between. Looked up from germline, CDR1 is DFQATT and CDR2 is SNEGSKA (reference sequence). Here the CDR3 DNA reads TGCAGTGCTAAGACCGCCGGGGAGCTGTTTTTT. This translates into CSAKTAGELFF.

This clonotype was found many times. The chain combines TRBV5-1 with TRBJ2-1, with 9 bases matching TRBD2. The junction had 9 bases not matched to a gene; V was cut back by 4 bases and J by 7 bases. The CDR3 is 15 amino acids. Germline values: CDR1 SGHRS, CDR2 YFSETQ. CDR3 residues: CASSISGSEVNEQFF. Written as DNA, the CDR3 is TGCGCCAGCAGCATTAGCGGGAGCGAAGTAAATGAGCAGTTCTTC.

Ten or more counts support this clonotype. The CDR3, as DNA: TGTGCCAGCTCTCCGATACAAGAGACCCAGTACTTC. Its translation is CASSPIQETQYF. The rearrangement links TRBV12-3 or TRBV12-4 to TRBJ2-5; D gene ambiguous. This CDR3 region has 12 residues. The V and J ends lost 8 bases and 2 bases respectively, with 9 bases between them.

This clonotype was counted at least ten times. The chain links TRBV12-3 or TRBV12-4 to TRBJ2-3; 10 nucleotides align to TRBD2. The V segment lost 2 bases and the J segment 0 bases; nucleotides outside the gene matches: 5. The CDR3 runs 17 residues. CDR3 DNA: TGTGCCAGCAGTTTAAGCCCAGCGGGAGGGAGCACAGATACGCAGTATTTT. Translation: CASSLSPAGGSTDTQYF.

This clonotype was observed at least ten times. The chain links TRBV12-3 or TRBV12-4 to TRBJ1-5, with D maybe TRBD1 (5 bases). This CDR3 is 16 amino acids long. Trimming left V 3 bases short and J 6 bases short, with 18 bases between. DNA of the CDR3: TGTGCCAGCAGTTTTCGGGGGGGGAGTATGGGTCAGCCCCAGCATTTT. Translated: CASSFRGGSMGQPQHF.

In its sample, this clonotype was seen many times. The chain carries TRBV11-3 and TRBJ2-5; TRBD2 aligns across 7 bases. The V gene's germline CDR1 is SGHNT and CDR2 YENEEA. CDR3 size: 13 residues. Trimming cost V 4 bases and J 5 bases; bases outside gene matches: 4. CDR3 nucleotide sequence: TGTGCCAGCAGCTCAGCGGGATGGGAGACCCAGTACTTC. Its protein product is CASSSAGWETQYF. The full variable domain, completed using reference TRBV11-3 and TRBJ2-5, is EAGVVQSPRYKIIEKKQPVAFWCNPISGHNTLYWYLQNLGQGPELLIRYENEEAVDDSQLPKDRFSAERLKGVDSTLKIQPAELGDSAVYLCASSSAGWETQYFGPGTRLLVL.

Many counts were recorded for this clonotype. This rearrangement joins TRBV20-1 to TRBJ2-1, with TRBD1 identical over 8 bases. Per the germline V gene, CDR1 is DFQATT and CDR2 is SNEGSKA (reference sequence). The trim removed 0 bases at V and 7 bases at J, leaving 8 bases unmatched. The length of the CDR3 is 15 residues. The DNA of the CDR3 is TGCAGTGCTAGAGAGGACAGGGTGAACAGGAATGAGCAGTTCTTC. This translates into CSAREDRVNRNEQFF.

The sample holds many counts of this clonotype. CDR3 loop: CASGGNNQPQHF. For the CDR3, the DNA is TGTGCCAGCGGAGGGAACAATCAGCCCCAGCATTTT. The chain links TRBV6-1 to TRBJ1-5; D is uncertain. This CDR3 comprises 12 residues. Germline loops: CDR1 MNHNS, CDR2 SASEGT. Trimming stripped 8 bases from V and 3 bases from J, with 8 bases between.

Ten or more counts support this clonotype. V and J are TRBV7-7 and TRBJ2-5; 8 bases are shared with TRBD2. V was clipped by 5 bases and J by 5 bases; unmatched bases: 10. Germline lookup yields CDR1 SSHAT and CDR2 FNYEAQ (reference sequence). This CDR3 has 15 residues. The CDR3 spells CASSPGLGSQETQYF. CDR3 nucleotide sequence: TGTGCCAGCAGCCCGGGACTAGGGAGTCAGGAGACCCAGTACTTC. The complete variable domain, with remaining parts taken from reference TRBV7-7 and TRBJ2-5, reads GAGVSQSPRYKVTKRGQDVTLRCDPISSHATLYWYQQALGQGPEFLTYFNYEAQPDKSGLPSDRFSAERPEGSISTLTIQRTEQRDSAMYRCASSPGLGSQETQYFGPGTRLLVL.

The rearrangement uses TRBV18 and TRBJ2-3; D not resolved. The CDR3 consists of 17 residues. CDR1 is KGHSH, CDR2 LQKENI, per germline. The germline V and J ends were trimmed by 3 bases and 4 bases, with 20 bases remaining between them. DNA for the CDR3: TGTGCCAGCTCACCTGGGCCCCCTTATACTGGGGCAGATACGCAGTATTTT. Its translation is CASSPGPPYTGADTQYF.

This chain uses TRBV6-5 with TRBJ1-1; TRBD1 agrees at 8 bases. With 6 bases clipped from V and 11 bases from J, the junction kept 8 bases outside the gene matches. Germline values: CDR1 MNHEY, CDR2 SVGAGI. The CDR3 totals 12 residues. CDR3 amino acids: CASSLQGGEAFF. CDR3 DNA: TGTGCCAGCAGCCTACAGGGGGGTGAGGCTTTCTTT.

This clonotype has at least ten counts. The chain has TRBV5-1 and TRBJ2-3; 7 bases map to TRBD2. The CDR3 is 16 amino acids. V dropped 0 bases and J dropped 1; count of bases not matched to a gene: 5. Germline CDR1 and CDR2: SGHRS and YFSETQ. The CDR3 DNA reads as TGCGCCAGCAGCTTGGGCGGGAGTAGCGGCACAGATACGCAGTATTTT. Translating gives CASSLGGSSGTDTQYF. Filled out from reference TRBV5-1 and TRBJ2-3, the complete variable domain reads KAGVTQTPRYLIKTRGQQVTLSCSPISGHRSVSWYQQTPGQGLQFLFEYFSETQRNKGNFPGRFSGRQFSNSRSEMNVSTLELGDSALYLCASSLGGSSGTDTQYFGPGTRLTVL.